Shown below are 5 T cell receptor beta chains from a single sample sequenced in a study of CD8 T cells in Susac syndrome. Reverse transcription of roughly 0.45 to 1 ug RNA used random hexamers. TCRdb itself ran the immunoSEQ multiplex PCR reads through MiXCR, one entry per CDR3 protein. The table records about 200,000 distinct CDR3 sequences, 80% to 95% of them present only once. Specimen: CD4+ T cells from PBMCs. These receptors were collected from a human donor in good health.

The chain links TRBV28 to TRBJ2-1; 10 bases agree with TRBD2. This CDR3 has 15 residues. CDR1 is MDHEN, CDR2 SYDVKM, per germline. The junction had 3 bases not matched to a gene; V was cut back by 3 bases and J by 4 bases. CDR3 amino acids: CASSFQAGGYNEQFF. CDR3 sequence (DNA): TGTGCCAGCAGTTTTCAAGCGGGGGGGTACAATGAGCAGTTCTTC.

The chain is built from TRBV6-1 and TRBJ2-3, with 12 nucleotides matching TRBD1. CDR3 size: 15 residues. The V gene end was trimmed by 6 bases and the J gene end by 6 bases; junction bases not matched to a gene: 7. In germline, CDR1 is MNHNS, CDR2 SASEGT. CDR3 amino acids: CASRGDRGPSDTQYF. The CDR3 region has the DNA TGTGCCAGCAGGGGGGACAGGGGGCCTAGTGATACGCAGTATTTT.

The V gene is TRBV6-2 or TRBV6-3, the J gene TRBJ1-5, with D possibly matching TRBD1 (5 bases). CDR3 length: 13 residues. The V end lost 5 bases, the J end lost 5 bases, and 10 bases lay between the germline ends. From germline, CDR1 is MNHEY and CDR2 SVGEGT. The CDR3 sequence is CASSLAGHQPQHF. The CDR3 nucleotides read TGTGCCAGCAGTCTGGCAGGGCATCAGCCCCAGCATTTT.

The chain is built from TRBV7-2 and TRBJ1-6; D may be TRBD1 (6 bases). Between the trimmed V and J ends, which lost 2 bases and 7 bases, there was a span of 12 bases. Germline V gives CDR1 SGHTA, CDR2 FQGNSA. The CDR3 is made up of 15 amino acids. The CDR3 DNA reads as TGTGCCAGCAGCTTACTCGCAGGGACAAATTCACCCCTCCACTTT. Its translation is CASSLLAGTNSPLHF.

V gene TRBV20-1 combines with J gene TRBJ1-5; TRBD1 matches 7 bases. CDR3 length equals 13 residues. Germline V gene lookup returns CDR1 DFQATT and CDR2 SNEGSKA (reference sequence). Trimming cost V 3 bases and J 10 bases; bases outside gene matches: 9. CDR3 DNA sequence: TGCAGTGCTAGCCCTGACAGGGTTTTTCCCCAGCATTTT. Translating it yields CSASPDRVFPQHF.